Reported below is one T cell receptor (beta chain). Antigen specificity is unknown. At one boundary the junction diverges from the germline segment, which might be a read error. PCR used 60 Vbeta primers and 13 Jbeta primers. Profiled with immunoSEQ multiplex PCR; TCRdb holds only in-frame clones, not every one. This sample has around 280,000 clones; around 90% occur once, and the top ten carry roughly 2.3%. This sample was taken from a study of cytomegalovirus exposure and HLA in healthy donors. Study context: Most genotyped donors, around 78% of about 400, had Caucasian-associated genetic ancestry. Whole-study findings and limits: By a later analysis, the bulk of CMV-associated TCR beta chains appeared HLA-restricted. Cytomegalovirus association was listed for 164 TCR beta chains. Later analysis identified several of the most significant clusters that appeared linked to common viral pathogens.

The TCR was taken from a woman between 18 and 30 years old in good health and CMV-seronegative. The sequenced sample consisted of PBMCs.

The CDR3 protein is CSSSSSTEAFF. The CDR3 DNA reads as TGTTCCAGCAGCTCGTCTACTGAAGCTTTCTTT. V usage is TRBV7-9 and J usage is TRBJ1-1; D is unresolved. The CDR3 is 11 amino acids. Germline-derived CDR1 and CDR2 are SEHNR and FQNEAQ (reference sequence).